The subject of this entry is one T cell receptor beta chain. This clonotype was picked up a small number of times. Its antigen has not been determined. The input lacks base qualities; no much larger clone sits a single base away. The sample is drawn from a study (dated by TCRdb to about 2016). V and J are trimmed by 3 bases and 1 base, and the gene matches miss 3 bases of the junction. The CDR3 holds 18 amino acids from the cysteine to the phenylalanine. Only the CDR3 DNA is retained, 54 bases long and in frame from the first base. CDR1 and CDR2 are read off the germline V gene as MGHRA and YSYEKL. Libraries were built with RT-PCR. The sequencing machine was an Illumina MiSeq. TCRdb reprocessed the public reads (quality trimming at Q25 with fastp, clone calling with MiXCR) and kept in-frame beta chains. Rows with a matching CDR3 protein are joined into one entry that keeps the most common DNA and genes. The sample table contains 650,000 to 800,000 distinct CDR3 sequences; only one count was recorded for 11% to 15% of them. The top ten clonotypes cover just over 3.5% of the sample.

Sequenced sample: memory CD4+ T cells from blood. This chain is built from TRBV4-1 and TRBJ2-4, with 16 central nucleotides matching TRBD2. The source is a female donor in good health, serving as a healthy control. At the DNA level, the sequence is TGCGCCAGCAGCCAGGGACTAGCGGGGGGGCGGGCCAAAAACATTCAGTACTTC. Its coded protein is CASSQGLAGGRAKNIQYF.